The sample holds one count of the clone carrying this T cell receptor beta chain. The junction departs from germline at one end; a sequencing error may be responsible. Participants came from about two dozen US areas, aged roughly 18 to 95 years. In assigning cohorts, the study relied on participant-reported clinical history. In the original analysis: Estimation of nucleated cell counts relied on the amplification of reference gene primers. Here immunoSEQ multiplex PCR was the method, and the copy in TCRdb shows in-frame clones only, minus some. V, J and clone size were drawn from that table, and D and trimming were deduced from the DNA. The sample has about 260,000 clones, around 89% seen once; the top ten hold 0.95% to 1.5%. This specimen comes from a study of blood T cell repertoires in COVID-19. This CDR3 contains 18 residues. Germline loops: CDR1 SSHAT, CDR2 FNYEAQ (reference sequence).

This chain joins TRBV7-7 and TRBJ2-5; 14 positions match TRBD2. The specimen was PBMCs or T cells enriched from blood (not recorded which). This clonotype originated in a middle-aged woman with acute COVID-19. The CDR3: CASSKNPVGLAGEETQYF. CDR3 DNA sequence: TGTGCTAGCAGCAAAAACCCAGTGGGACTAGCGGGAGAAGAGACCCAGTACTTC.